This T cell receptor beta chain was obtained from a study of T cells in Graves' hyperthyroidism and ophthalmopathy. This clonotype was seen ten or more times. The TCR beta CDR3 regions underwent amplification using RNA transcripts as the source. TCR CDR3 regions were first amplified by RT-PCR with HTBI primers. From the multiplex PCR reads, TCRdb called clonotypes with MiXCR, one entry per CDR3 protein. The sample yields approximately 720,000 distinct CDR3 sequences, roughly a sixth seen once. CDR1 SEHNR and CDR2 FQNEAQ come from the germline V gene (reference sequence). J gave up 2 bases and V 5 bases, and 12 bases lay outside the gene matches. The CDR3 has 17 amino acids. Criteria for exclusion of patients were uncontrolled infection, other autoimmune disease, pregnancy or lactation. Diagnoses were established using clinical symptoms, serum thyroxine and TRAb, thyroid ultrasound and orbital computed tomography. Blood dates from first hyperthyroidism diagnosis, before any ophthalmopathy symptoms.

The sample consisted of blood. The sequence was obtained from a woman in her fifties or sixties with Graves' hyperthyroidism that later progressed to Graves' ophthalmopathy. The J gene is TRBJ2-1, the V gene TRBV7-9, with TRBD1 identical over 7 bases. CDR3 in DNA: TGTGCCAGCAGCCCTATTACAGGGGTCGGGGCCTACAATGAGCAGTTCTTC. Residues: CASSPITGVGAYNEQFF.